The 17 T cell receptor beta chains reported below all come from one sample, sequenced in a study of CD8 T cells in Susac syndrome (dated by TCRdb to about 2019). Libraries were made using the immunoSEQ multiplex PCR assay. RNA was extracted using the RNeasy kit, and about 0.45 to 1 microgram was reverse transcribed with random hexamers. Through fastp at Q25 and MiXCR, TCRdb rebuilt clones from the public reads, retaining in-frame beta chains. Here each entry gathers all rows of one CDR3 protein and keeps the most common genes and DNA. This sample lists 75,000 to 80,000 distinct CDR3 sequences; roughly 94% were detected once. Approximately 0.49% of the sample comes from the top ten. Source material: CD8+ T cells from PBMCs. The receptors originated from a human donor with Susac syndrome.

This clonotype came up a few times. The V call is TRBV6-1, the J call TRBJ2-7, with 9 bases matching TRBD2. Per germline, CDR1 MNHNS and CDR2 SASEGT. The V segment lost 7 bases and the J segment 3 bases; nucleotides outside the gene matches: 10. This CDR3 has 15 amino acids. The DNA of the CDR3 is TGTGCCAGCACCTTGATGAAGCGGGGGGACTACGAGCAGTACTTC. This encodes CASTLMKRGDYEQYF.

The chain carries TRBV20-1 and TRBJ1-4; D is unresolved. The CDR3 covers 13 residues. Germline CDR1 DFQATT, CDR2 SNEGSKA (reference sequence). CDR3 protein: CSKQATDNEKLFF. Here the CDR3 DNA reads TGCAGCAAGCAGGCAACTGATAATGAAAAACTGTTTTTT.

The gene calls are TRBV11-2 and TRBJ2-7; TRBD2 matches at 8 bases. The CDR3 is 16 amino acids. The germline V gene encodes CDR1 SGHAT and CDR2 FQNNGV. The V gene end was trimmed by 5 bases and the J gene end by 3 bases; junction bases not matched to a gene: 12. CDR3 nucleotides: TGTGCCAGCAGCCGTGTTATAGCGGGGCCGAACTACGAGCAGTACTTC. Translated, it gives CASSRVIAGPNYEQYF. Complete variable domain (other parts from reference TRBV11-2 and TRBJ2-7): EAGVAQSPRYKIIEKRQSVAFWCNPISGHATLYWYQQILGQGPKLLIQFQNNGVVDDSQLPKDRFSAERLKGVDSTLKIQPAKLEDSAVYLCASSRVIAGPNYEQYFGPGTRLTVT.

The chain couples TRBV27 to TRBJ1-1; maybe TRBD1 (6 bases). The germline V gene encodes CDR1 MNHEY and CDR2 SMNVEV (reference sequence). Trimming took off 6 bases at V and 10 bases at J, with 21 bases between the two ends. CDR3 length: 14 amino acids. In nucleotides, the CDR3 is TGTGCCAGCAGCTCCCACGGGGGCGCCCGGGGAGCTTTCTTT. Encoded protein: CASSSHGGARGAFF.

The V call is TRBV4-1, the J call TRBJ2-7, with D maybe TRBD2 (6 bases). The CDR3 totals 12 residues. Trimming removed 1 base from V and 6 bases from J, with 7 bases in between. Germline assignment: CDR1 MGHRA and CDR2 YSYEKL. CDR3 DNA: TGCGCCAGCAGCCAAGGCGGGGCCGAGCAGTACTTC. It encodes CASSQGGAEQYF.

The rearrangement joins TRBV29-1 to TRBJ2-1, with 8 bases lining up with TRBD2. Germline assignment: CDR1 SQVTM and CDR2 ANQGSEA. The length of the CDR3 is 14 residues. Trimming removed 4 bases from V and 2 bases from J; junction bases left unmatched: 4. The CDR3 nucleotides are TGCAGCGTTGTTGAGCGGGGGACCTACAATGAGCAGTTCTTC. This gives the protein CSVVERGTYNEQFF.

The V gene is TRBV24-1, the J gene TRBJ2-7; 7 bases line up with TRBD1. The CDR3 loop spans 12 amino acids. CDR1 is KGHDR, CDR2 SFDVKD, per germline. V lost 7 bases, J lost 3 bases, and 2 bases stayed unmatched. CDR3 protein: CATRDRNYEQYF. The CDR3 bases are TGTGCCACCAGGGACAGGAACTACGAGCAGTACTTC.

This clonotype was seen just once. This chain connects TRBV5-6 to TRBJ1-2, with TRBD1 as a possible D gene (6 bases). The V end lost 4 bases, the J end lost 0 bases, and 7 bases lay between the germline ends. CDR3 length: 13 amino acids. Germline CDR1 reads SGHDT; CDR2 reads YYEEEE. CDR3 coding DNA: TGTGCCAGCAGCGGACAGTCTAACTATGGCTACACCTTC. Its protein is CASSGQSNYGYTF.

The chain couples TRBV2 to TRBJ1-4, with D possibly TRBD1 on 5 matching bases. This CDR3 comprises 15 residues. CDR1 and CDR2 (germline): SNHLY, FYNNEI. V lost 5 bases and J 4 bases, leaving 14 bases between the germline ends. This CDR3 reads CASSPDRTSNEKLFF. The CDR3 DNA reads as TGTGCCAGCAGTCCCGACAGAACGAGTAATGAAAAACTGTTTTTT.

This rearrangement joins TRBV7-2 to TRBJ2-1; TRBD2 agrees at 7 bases. Unmatched junction bases numbered 16, after V lost 5 bases and J lost 0 bases. The CDR3 runs to 19 residues. CDR1 and CDR2 from the germline V gene are SGHTA and FQGNSA. CDR3 in amino acids: CASSDSGTTTHHSYNEQFF. CDR3 sequence (DNA): TGTGCCAGCAGCGACTCCGGGACTACAACCCACCACTCCTACAATGAGCAGTTCTTC. The full variable domain, with the rest looked up from reference TRBV7-2 and TRBJ2-1, is GAGVSQSPSNKVTEKGKDVELRCDPISGHTALYWYRQSLGQGLEFLIYFQGNSAPDKSGLPSDRFSAERTGGSVSTLTIQRTQQEDSAVYLCASSDSGTTTHHSYNEQFFGPGTRLTVL.

Turning to this clonotype: The junction departs from germline at one end; a sequencing error may be responsible. The V call is TRBV30, the J call TRBJ1-6; D remains unclear. The CDR3 spans 17 residues. Germline CDR1 and CDR2: GTSNPN and SVGIG (reference sequence). CDR3 amino acids: CACSGRATISYNSPLHF. CDR3 coding DNA: TGTGCCTGCAGTGGCCGGGCCACCATCTCCTATAATTCACCCCTCCACTTT.

This rearrangement joins TRBV19 to TRBJ2-2; D is uncertain. Trimming cost V 8 bases and J 6 bases, with 7 bases left between them. Germline assignment: CDR1 LNHDA and CDR2 SQIVND (reference sequence). CDR3 length equals 11 residues. CDR3 loop: CASFSSGELFF. Here the CDR3 DNA reads TGTGCCAGTTTTTCATCCGGGGAGCTGTTTTTT.

CDR3 sequence (DNA): TGTGCCAGCAGTTTTCAGCCGGACTACACCGGGGAGCTGTTTTTT. Its translation: CASSFQPDYTGELFF. V gene TRBV6-2 or TRBV6-3 combines with J gene TRBJ2-2, with D maybe TRBD2 (5 bases). The V and J ends lost 4 bases and 3 bases respectively, with 12 bases between them. The CDR3 runs to 15 residues. The germline gives CDR1 MNHEY, CDR2 SVGEGT.

J is TRBJ2-1 and V is TRBV10-3, with unresolved D. V lost 9 bases and J 1 base, leaving 7 bases between the germline ends. CDR1 and CDR2 from the germline V gene are ENHRY and SYGVKD. The CDR3 covers 12 residues. CDR3 in DNA: TGTGCCATAGGGAATTCCTACAATGAGCAGTTCTTC. Protein product: CAIGNSYNEQFF.

This rearrangement joins TRBV9 to TRBJ2-1; the D call may be TRBD1 or TRBD2 (5 bases each). V shed 0 bases and J shed 8 bases, with 12 bases lying between them. This CDR3 has 14 amino acids. CDR1 and CDR2 from the germline V gene are SGDLS and YYNGEE. The CDR3: CASSVGGVIDEQFF. The CDR3 DNA follows: TGTGCCAGCAGCGTAGGAGGGGTTATTGATGAGCAGTTCTTC. The variable domain in full, completed from reference TRBV9 and TRBJ2-1, reads DSGVTQTPKHLITATGQRVTLRCSPRSGDLSVYWYQQSLDQGLQFLIQYYNGEERAKGNILERFSAQQFPDLHSELNLSSLELGDSALYFCASSVGGVIDEQFFGPGTRLTVL.

The J gene is TRBJ2-7, the V gene TRBV12-3 or TRBV12-4, with D perhaps TRBD1 (6 bases). The CDR3 loop spans 13 amino acids. With 3 bases removed from V and 3 bases from J, the gap between germline ends came to 9 bases. The CDR3 sequence: CASSLGAGYEQYF. CDR3 DNA sequence: TGTGCCAGCAGTTTGGGGGCCGGCTACGAGCAGTACTTC.

The chain links TRBV20-1 to TRBJ2-5, with 11 bases lining up with TRBD2. Trimming at V came to 4 bases and at J to 4 bases, leaving 8 bases not matched to a gene. Germline CDR1 DFQATT, CDR2 SNEGSKA (reference sequence). The CDR3 has 15 amino acids. The CDR3 nucleotides read TGCAGTGCTACCCCTATAGCGGGGGGGGGAGAGACCCAGTACTTC. This gives the protein CSATPIAGGGETQYF.